The next 14 T cell receptor beta chains were all read from a single sample in a study of T cell responses to AZD1222 COVID-19 vaccine. TCRdb's copy holds only in-frame clones and misses some; the assay was immunoSEQ multiplex PCR. Here the sample spans over 95,000 clones, around nine tenths being singletons. The material was peripheral blood, obtained on day 0 of AZD1222 vaccination. These receptors came from an adult in good health.

The gene calls are TRBV30 and TRBJ2-1; the D gene is possibly TRBD1 (7 bases). Trimming left V 0 bases short and J 7 bases short, with 16 bases between. The CDR3 contains 15 residues. Germline V CDR1 and CDR2: GTSNPN, SVGIG (reference sequence). In nucleotides, the CDR3 is TGTGCCTGGAGTGTATGGAGGGACAGTCGGAATGAGCAGTTCTTC. Protein: CAWSVWRDSRNEQFF. Full variable domain (remainder filled in from reference TRBV30 and TRBJ2-1): SQTIHQWPATLVQPVGSPLSLECTVEGTSNPNLYWYRQAAGRGLQLLFYSVGIGQISSEVPQNLSASRPQDRQFILSSKKLLLSDSGFYLCAWSVWRDSRNEQFFGPGTRLTVL.

This chain joins TRBV19 and TRBJ1-5, with 10 bases matching TRBD1. CDR1 LNHDA and CDR2 SQIVND come from the germline V gene (reference sequence). J lost 1 base, V lost 10 bases, and 10 bases had no gene match. This CDR3 contains 16 residues. The DNA for the CDR3 is TGTGCCACTTCAGACAGGGGGCGGGGAAGCAATCAGCCCCAGCATTTT. It is translated as CATSDRGRGSNQPQHF.

V gene TRBV3-1 (or the pseudogene TRBV3-2) combines with J gene TRBJ2-6, with D unclear. Germline V lookup: CDR1 LGHDT, CDR2 YNNKEL (reference sequence). The V and J ends lost 1 base and 2 bases respectively, with 6 bases between them. This CDR3 is 15 amino acids long. CDR3 protein: CASSQVQAGANVLTF. The CDR3 DNA reads as TGTGCCAGCAGCCAAGTTCAAGCTGGGGCCAACGTCCTGACTTTC.

This rearrangement joins TRBV18 to TRBJ2-7; 8 positions match TRBD2. Unmatched junction bases numbered 8, after V lost 3 bases and J lost 1 base. The CDR3 has 16 residues. Per germline, CDR1 KGHSH and CDR2 LQKENI. CDR3 sequence reads: CASSPGGTSGSYEQYF. The CDR3 DNA is TGTGCCAGCTCACCCGGGGGAACTAGCGGTTCCTACGAGCAGTACTTC.

J is TRBJ2-7 and V is TRBV7-8; 8 bases line up with TRBD2. Germline V gene lookup returns CDR1 SGHVS and CDR2 FQNEAQ. The junction had 11 bases not matched to a gene; V was cut back by 2 bases and J by 2 bases. The CDR3 has 17 amino acids. The CDR3 is CASSLRELAASPYEQYF. As DNA, the CDR3 is TGTGCCAGCAGCTTACGGGAACTAGCGGCTAGCCCCTACGAGCAGTACTTC.

The rearrangement joins TRBV5-4 to TRBJ1-3; D not resolved. The V gene's germline CDR1 is SGHNT and CDR2 YYREEE (reference sequence). V was shortened by 5 bases and J by 0 bases, with 6 bases between the two germline ends. The CDR3 totals 13 residues. CDR3 amino acids: CASSLSSGNTIYF. CDR3 bases: TGTGCCAGCAGTTTGTCCTCTGGAAACACCATATATTTT. The full variable domain, in which reference TRBV5-4 and TRBJ1-3 provide the parts outside the CDR3, is ETGVTQSPTHLIKTRGQQVTLRCSSQSGHNTVSWYQQALGQGPQFIFQYYREEENGRGNFPPRFSGLQFPNYSSELNVNALELDDSALYLCASSLSSGNTIYFGEGSWLTVV.

The rearrangement joins TRBV5-1 to TRBJ2-7; possibly TRBD1 or TRBD2 for D (5 bases each). The CDR3 has 14 amino acids. The germline V gene has CDR1 SGHRS and CDR2 YFSETQ. The V end lost 4 bases, the J end lost 2 bases, and 13 bases lay between the germline ends. DNA for the CDR3: TGCGCCAGCAGCGCGCAGGGAGCCCCCTACGAGCAGTACTTC. Its protein is CASSAQGAPYEQYF.

The rearrangement links TRBV12-3 or TRBV12-4 to TRBJ2-1, with no clear D. Trimming removed 5 bases at V and 9 bases at J, with 14 bases between. The CDR3 length is 13 residues. For the CDR3, the DNA is TGTGCCAGCAGTACCATCGGTCCCCTTGAGCAGTTCTTC. Its translation is CASSTIGPLEQFF.

As regards this clone: At one end the junction does not follow the germline gene, possibly because of a read error. The chain is built from TRBV6-1 and TRBJ2-7; a weak D match, TRBD1 (5 bases). The germline gives CDR1 MNHNS, CDR2 SASEGT. This CDR3 is built from 13 residues. DNA of the CDR3: TGTGCCAGCAGTGAAAGGGGTAACAACGAACAGTACTTC. The encoded protein is CASSERGNNEQYF.

This chain uses TRBV9 with TRBJ2-2; the D is unclear. V dropped 2 bases and J dropped 1 base, with 12 bases sitting between them. Germline V gene lookup returns CDR1 SGDLS and CDR2 YYNGEE. The CDR3 extends over 16 amino acids. Written as DNA, the CDR3 is TGTGCCAGCAGCGTTTTAGAGGTAGAGAACACCGGGGAGCTGTTTTTT. Its protein is CASSVLEVENTGELFF.

With respect to this clone: At the DNA level, this CDR3 is encoded by other sequences in the same sample as well. The V gene is TRBV6-5, the J gene TRBJ2-7; a weak D match, TRBD1 (6 bases). The CDR3 runs 12 residues. The V gene lost 5 bases and the J gene lost 3 bases, with 8 bases spanning the gap. CDR1 and CDR2 from the germline V gene are MNHEY and SVGAGI. DNA for the CDR3: TGTGCCAGCAGTCGAGGGGGCTACGAGCAGTACTTC. Protein product: CASSRGGYEQYF.

The J gene is TRBJ1-1, the V gene TRBV7-9; D is undetermined. V dropped 4 bases and J dropped 5 bases, with 17 bases sitting between them. CDR1 and CDR2 (germline): SEHNR, FQNEAQ (reference sequence). The CDR3 contains 15 residues. CDR3 residues: CASSSEAGKGTEAFF. In DNA form, the CDR3 reads TGTGCCAGCAGCTCCGAGGCCGGAAAGGGAACTGAAGCTTTCTTT.

The CDR3 DNA is TGTGCCAGCAGTTCCCCGACAGGGGGCACTGAAGCTTTCTTT. Amino acids: CASSSPTGGTEAFF. The V and J genes are TRBV28 and TRBJ1-1; 9 bases are shared with TRBD1. This CDR3 is 14 amino acids long. Trimming removed 4 bases from V and 4 bases from J; junction bases left unmatched: 4. Per the germline V gene, CDR1 is MDHEN and CDR2 is SYDVKM.

The chain couples TRBV19 to TRBJ1-4; D might be TRBD1 (5 bases). The CDR3 is made up of 14 amino acids. Looked up from germline, CDR1 is LNHDA and CDR2 is SQIVND (reference sequence). Trimming pared 8 bases from V and 7 bases from J, leaving 17 bases between. The CDR3 is CASVTGGTGEKLFF. CDR3 nucleotides: TGTGCCAGTGTGACGGGGGGAACAGGTGAAAAACTGTTTTTT.